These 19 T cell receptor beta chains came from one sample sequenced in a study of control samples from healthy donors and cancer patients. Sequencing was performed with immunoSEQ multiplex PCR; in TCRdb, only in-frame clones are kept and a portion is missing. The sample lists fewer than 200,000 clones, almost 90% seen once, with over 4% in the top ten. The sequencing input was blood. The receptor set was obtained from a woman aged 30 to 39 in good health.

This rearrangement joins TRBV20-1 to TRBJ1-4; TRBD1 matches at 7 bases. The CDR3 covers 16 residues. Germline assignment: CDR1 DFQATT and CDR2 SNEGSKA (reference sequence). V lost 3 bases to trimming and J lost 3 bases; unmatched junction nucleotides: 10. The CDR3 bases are TGCAGTGCTAGTAGCGCAGGGGGTGAATCTAATGAAAAACTGTTTTTT. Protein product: CSASSAGGESNEKLFF.

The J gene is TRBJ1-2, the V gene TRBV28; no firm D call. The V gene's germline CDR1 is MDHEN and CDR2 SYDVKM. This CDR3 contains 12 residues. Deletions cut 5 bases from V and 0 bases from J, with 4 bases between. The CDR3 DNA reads TGTGCCAGCAGTACAGCTAACTATGGCTACACCTTC. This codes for CASSTANYGYTF.

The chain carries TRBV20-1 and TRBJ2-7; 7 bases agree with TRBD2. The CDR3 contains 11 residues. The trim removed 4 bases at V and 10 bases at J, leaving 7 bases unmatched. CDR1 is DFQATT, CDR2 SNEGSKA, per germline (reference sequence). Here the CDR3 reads CSANRDYGQYF. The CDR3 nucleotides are TGCAGTGCTAACCGGGACTACGGTCAGTACTTC.

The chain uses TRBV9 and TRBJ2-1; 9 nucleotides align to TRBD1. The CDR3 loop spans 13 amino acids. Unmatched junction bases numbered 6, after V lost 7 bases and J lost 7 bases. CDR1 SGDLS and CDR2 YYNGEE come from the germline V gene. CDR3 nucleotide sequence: TGTGCCAGCCCACAGGGGGCGGAAAATGAGCAGTTCTTC. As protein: CASPQGAENEQFF.

In DNA form, the CDR3 reads TGTGCCAGCAGTTACTCGTCGGGTGGGTACGAGCAGTACTTC. Amino acids: CASSYSSGGYEQYF. The chain uses TRBV6-5 and TRBJ2-7; D gene unclear. Germline V lookup: CDR1 MNHEY, CDR2 SVGAGI. This CDR3 comprises 14 residues. The V end was cut by 0 bases, the J end by 4 bases, with 10 bases between.

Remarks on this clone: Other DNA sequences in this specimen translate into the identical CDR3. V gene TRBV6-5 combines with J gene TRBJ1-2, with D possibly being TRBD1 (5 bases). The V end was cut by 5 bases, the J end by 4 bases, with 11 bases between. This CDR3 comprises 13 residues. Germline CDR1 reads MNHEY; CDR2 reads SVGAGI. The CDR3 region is CASSPPGGYGYTF. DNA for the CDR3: TGTGCCAGCAGTCCGCCTGGGGGCTATGGCTACACCTTC.

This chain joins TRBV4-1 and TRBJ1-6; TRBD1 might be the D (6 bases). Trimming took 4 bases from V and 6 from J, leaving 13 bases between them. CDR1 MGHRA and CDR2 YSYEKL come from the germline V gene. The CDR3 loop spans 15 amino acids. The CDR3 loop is CASSRAGTPNSPLHF. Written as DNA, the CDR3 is TGCGCCAGCAGCCGCGCCGGGACACCTAATTCACCCCTCCACTTT.

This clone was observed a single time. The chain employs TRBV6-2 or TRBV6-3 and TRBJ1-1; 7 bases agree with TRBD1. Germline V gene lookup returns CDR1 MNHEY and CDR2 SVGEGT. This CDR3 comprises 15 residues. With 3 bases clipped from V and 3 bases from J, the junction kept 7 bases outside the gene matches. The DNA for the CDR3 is TGTGCCAGCAGTTATCTAGGGGGCTGGGACACTGAAGCTTTCTTT. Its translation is CASSYLGGWDTEAFF.

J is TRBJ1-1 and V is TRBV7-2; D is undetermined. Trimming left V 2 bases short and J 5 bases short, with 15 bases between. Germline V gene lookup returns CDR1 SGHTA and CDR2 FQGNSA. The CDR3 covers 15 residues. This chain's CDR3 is CASSLSRGMRTEAFF. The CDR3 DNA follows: TGTGCCAGCAGCTTAAGTCGGGGTATGAGGACTGAAGCTTTCTTT.

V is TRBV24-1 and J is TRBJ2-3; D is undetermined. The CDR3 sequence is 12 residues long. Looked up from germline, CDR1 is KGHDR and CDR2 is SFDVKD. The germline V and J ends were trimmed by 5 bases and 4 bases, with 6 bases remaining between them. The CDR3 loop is CATSVSPDTQYF. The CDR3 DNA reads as TGTGCCACCAGTGTTAGCCCAGATACGCAGTATTTT.

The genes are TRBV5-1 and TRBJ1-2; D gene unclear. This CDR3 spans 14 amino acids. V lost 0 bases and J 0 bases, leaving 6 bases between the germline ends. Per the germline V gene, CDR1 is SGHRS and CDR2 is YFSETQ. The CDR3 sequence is CASSLGEPNYGYTF. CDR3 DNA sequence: TGCGCCAGCAGCTTGGGGGAACCTAACTATGGCTACACCTTC.

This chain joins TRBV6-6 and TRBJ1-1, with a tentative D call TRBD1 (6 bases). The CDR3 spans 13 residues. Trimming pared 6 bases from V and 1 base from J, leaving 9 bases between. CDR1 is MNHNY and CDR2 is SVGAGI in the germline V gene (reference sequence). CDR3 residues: CASSRGQNTEAFF. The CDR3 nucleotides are TGTGCCAGCAGCCGGGGACAGAACACTGAAGCTTTCTTT.

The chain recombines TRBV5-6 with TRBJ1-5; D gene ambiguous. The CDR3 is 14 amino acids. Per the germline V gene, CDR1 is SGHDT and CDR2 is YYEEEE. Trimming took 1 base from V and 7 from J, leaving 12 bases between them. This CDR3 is CASSLQGPSQPQHF. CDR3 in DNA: TGTGCCAGCAGCTTGCAAGGGCCAAGCCAGCCCCAGCATTTT.

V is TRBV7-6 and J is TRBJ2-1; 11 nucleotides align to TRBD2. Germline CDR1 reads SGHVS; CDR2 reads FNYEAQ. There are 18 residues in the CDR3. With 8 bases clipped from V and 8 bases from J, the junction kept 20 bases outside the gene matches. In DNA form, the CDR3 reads TGTGCCAGCTCACCCAGGGGGGGGGCTAGCGGGAGGTCTCATGAGCAGTTCTTC. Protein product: CASSPRGGASGRSHEQFF. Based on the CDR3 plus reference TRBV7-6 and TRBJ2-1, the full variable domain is GAGVSQSPRYKVTKRGQDVALRCDPISGHVSLYWYRQALGQGPEFLTYFNYEAQQDKSGLPNDRFSAERPEGSISTLTIQRTEQRDSAMYRCASSPRGGASGRSHEQFFGPGTRLTVL.

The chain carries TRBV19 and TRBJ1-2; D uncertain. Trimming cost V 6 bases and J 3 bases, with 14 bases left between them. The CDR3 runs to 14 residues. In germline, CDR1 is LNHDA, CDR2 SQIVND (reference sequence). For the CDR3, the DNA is TGTGCCAGTAGCCCGGGCTTCGGATACTATGGCTACACCTTC. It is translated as CASSPGFGYYGYTF. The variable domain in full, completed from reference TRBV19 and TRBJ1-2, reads DGGITQSPKYLFRKEGQNVTLSCEQNLNHDAMYWYRQDPGQGLRLIYYSQIVNDFQKGDIAEGYSVSREKKESFPLTVTSAQKNPTAFYLCASSPGFGYYGYTFGSGTRLTVV.

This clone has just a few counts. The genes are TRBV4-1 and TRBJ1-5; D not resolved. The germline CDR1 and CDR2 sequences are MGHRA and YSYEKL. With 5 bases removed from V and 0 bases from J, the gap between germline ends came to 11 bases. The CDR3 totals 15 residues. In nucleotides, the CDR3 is TGCGCCAGCAGCGAGCTCGATTATAGCAATCAGCCCCAGCATTTT. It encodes CASSELDYSNQPQHF.

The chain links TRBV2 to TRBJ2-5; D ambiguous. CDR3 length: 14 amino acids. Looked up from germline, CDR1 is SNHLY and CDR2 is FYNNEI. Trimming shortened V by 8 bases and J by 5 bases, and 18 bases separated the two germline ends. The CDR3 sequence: CASQGRPLGETQYF. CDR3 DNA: TGTGCCAGCCAAGGCAGACCCCTTGGGGAGACCCAGTACTTC.

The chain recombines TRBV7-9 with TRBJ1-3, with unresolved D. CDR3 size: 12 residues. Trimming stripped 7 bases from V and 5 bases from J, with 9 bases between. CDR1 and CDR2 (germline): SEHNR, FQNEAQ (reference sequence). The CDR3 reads CASIAPRNTIYF. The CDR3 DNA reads TGTGCCAGCATCGCCCCCCGAAACACCATATATTTT.

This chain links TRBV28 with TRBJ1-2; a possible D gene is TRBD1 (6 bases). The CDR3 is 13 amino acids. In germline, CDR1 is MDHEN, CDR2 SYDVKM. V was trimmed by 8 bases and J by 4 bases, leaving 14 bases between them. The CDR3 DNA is TGTGCCAGCCTGGGGGGGCAGGTCTATGGCTACACCTTC. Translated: CASLGGQVYGYTF.